The 2 T cell receptor beta chains listed next were all sequenced from one sample in a study of blood T cells in healthy people across ages (dated by TCRdb to 2013 to 2016). The library was obtained by 5' RACE. Instrument used: Illumina HiSeq 2500. A second PCR of about 6 to 11 cycles was run with a J-beta primer mix and a sample-barcoded 5' primer. The raw public data were reprocessed by TCRdb itself: fastp quality trimming at Q25, MiXCR clonotype calling, in-frame beta chains only. Every distinct CDR3 protein forms one entry, paired with its most common genes and DNA. The sample table records 850,000 to 950,000 distinct CDR3 sequences; 29% of these occur just once. Around a sixth of the sample is in the top ten clones. Sequencing was done on a sample of blood. These receptors originate from a woman over 75 in good health.

The V and J genes are TRBV7-2 and TRBJ2-5; 10 bases agree with TRBD2. Germline-derived CDR1 and CDR2 are SGHTA and FQGNSA. CDR3 length: 18 amino acids. The J segment lost 5 bases and the V segment lost 3 bases, leaving 15 bases of the junction unmatched. For the CDR3, the DNA is TGTGCCAGCAGCTTGAGGACTAGCGGCCCAACGCGGCGGGAGACCCAGTACTTC. Translation gives CASSLRTSGPTRRETQYF.

The chain has TRBV7-2 and TRBJ2-4; D possibly corresponds to TRBD1 (6 bases). The CDR3 sequence is 17 residues long. Between the trimmed V and J ends, which lost 6 bases and 15 bases, there was a span of 33 bases. The germline gives CDR1 SGHTA, CDR2 FQGNSA. In nucleotides, the CDR3 is TGTGCCAGCAGTATCGGACGCTTGAGGGACACGTCCTACGAGCGGTACTTC. Residues: CASSIGRLRDTSYERYF.